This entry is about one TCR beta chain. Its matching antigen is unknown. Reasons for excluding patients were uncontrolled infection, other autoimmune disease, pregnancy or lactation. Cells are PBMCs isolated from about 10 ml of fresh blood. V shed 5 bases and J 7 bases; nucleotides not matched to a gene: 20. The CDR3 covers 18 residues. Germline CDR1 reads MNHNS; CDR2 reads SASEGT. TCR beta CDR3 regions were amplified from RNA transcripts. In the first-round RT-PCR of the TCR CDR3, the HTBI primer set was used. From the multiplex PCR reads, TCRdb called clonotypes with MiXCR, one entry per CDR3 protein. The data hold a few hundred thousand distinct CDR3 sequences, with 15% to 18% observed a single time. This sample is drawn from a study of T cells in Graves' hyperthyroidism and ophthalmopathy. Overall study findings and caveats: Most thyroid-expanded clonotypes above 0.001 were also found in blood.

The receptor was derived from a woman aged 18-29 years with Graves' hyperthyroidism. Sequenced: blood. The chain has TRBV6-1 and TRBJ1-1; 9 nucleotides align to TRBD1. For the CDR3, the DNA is TGTGCCAGCAGTTCCCGCCGGGACAGGGCACGGAGGGGTGGTGAAGCTTTCTTT. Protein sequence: CASSSRRDRARRGGEAFF.